Each of the 25 T cell receptor beta chains below was sequenced from the same sample in a study of blood T cell repertoires in COVID-19. The protocol was immunoSEQ multiplex PCR, while the TCRdb copy is restricted to in-frame clones and leaves out a portion. The data show nearly 350,000 clones, with approximately 91% seen just once and about 7.3% held by the top ten. The sample comprised peripheral blood. The receptors shown here come from an older woman with COVID-19, enrolled during active disease.

The V and J genes are TRBV28 and TRBJ2-4, with D perhaps matching TRBD2 (5 bases). Looked up from germline, CDR1 is MDHEN and CDR2 is SYDVKM. CDR3 length equals 15 residues. The V gene lost 3 bases and the J gene lost 4 bases, with 13 bases spanning the gap. The CDR3 protein is CASSFPGLDKNIQYF. CDR3 DNA sequence: TGTGCCAGCAGTTTCCCTGGACTGGATAAAAACATTCAGTACTTC. The full variable domain, completed using reference TRBV28 and TRBJ2-4, is DVKVTQSSRYLVKRTGEKVFLECVQDMDHENMFWYRQDPGLGLRLIYFSYDVKMKEKGDIPEGYSVSREKKERFSLILESASTNQTSMYLCASSFPGLDKNIQYFGAGTRLSVL.

The chain is built from TRBV29-1 and TRBJ1-1; 12 bases align to TRBD1. There are 15 residues in the CDR3. The ends lost 5 bases at V and 4 bases at J; junction bases unmatched: 8. CDR1 is SQVTM and CDR2 is ANQGSEA in the germline V gene. CDR3 DNA sequence: TGCAGCGTTACTCGGGACAGGGGGCAAATCACTGAAGCTTTCTTT. This gives the protein CSVTRDRGQITEAFF.

V is TRBV30 and J is TRBJ1-1; D not resolved. V was shortened by 3 bases and J by 1 base, with 18 bases between the two germline ends. The length of the CDR3 is 16 residues. Looked up from germline, CDR1 is GTSNPN and CDR2 is SVGIG (reference sequence). The CDR3 sequence: CAWSKLRVVGNTEAFF. Here the CDR3 DNA reads TGTGCCTGGAGCAAGTTAAGAGTGGTTGGGAACACTGAAGCTTTCTTT.

On this clone: The same CDR3 can be traced to other DNA sequences in this sample. This chain uses TRBV6-5 with TRBJ2-6; D is perhaps TRBD2 (5 bases). This CDR3 contains 15 residues. Germline lookup yields CDR1 MNHEY and CDR2 SVGAGI. V lost 2 bases and J lost 0, with 5 bases in between. The CDR3 loop reads CASSYRGSGANVLTF. The CDR3 DNA sequence: TGTGCCAGCAGTTACCGGGGCTCTGGGGCCAACGTCCTGACTTTC.

The chain is built from TRBV28 and TRBJ1-2, with D perhaps TRBD1 (6 bases). V was pared by 5 bases and J by 4 bases, with 14 bases between. CDR3 length: 14 residues. CDR1 and CDR2 (germline): MDHEN, SYDVKM. As DNA, the CDR3 is TGTGCCAGCAGTCCGACGGACAGTAGCTATGGCTACACCTTC. Translated, it gives CASSPTDSSYGYTF.

This clone was counted only a few times. This chain joins TRBV14 and TRBJ2-7; TRBD2 might be the D (7 bases). V was cut by 3 bases and J by 4 bases, with 13 bases left in between. The CDR3 length is 14 residues. Germline V gene sequence: CDR1 SGHDN, CDR2 FVKESK. CDR3: CASSHSGEGYEQYF. Here the CDR3 DNA reads TGTGCCAGCAGCCATTCAGGGGAGGGATACGAGCAGTACTTC.

This CDR3 is CASSIGRTGAYEQYF. For the CDR3, the DNA is TGTGCCAGTAGTATTGGACGGACAGGGGCCTACGAGCAGTACTTC. This chain joins TRBV19 and TRBJ2-7, with 9 nucleotides matching TRBD1. The CDR3 is 15 amino acids. Germline CDR1 LNHDA, CDR2 SQIVND (reference sequence). Trimming cost V 3 bases and J 2 bases; bases outside gene matches: 5.

The rearrangement uses TRBV5-1 and TRBJ2-2, with 10 bases that match TRBD1. CDR1 and CDR2 (germline): SGHRS, YFSETQ. This CDR3 has 16 amino acids. Trimming removed 3 bases from V and 4 bases from J; junction bases left unmatched: 6. The CDR3 sequence is CASSSSGTGVTGELFF. The CDR3 coding sequence is TGCGCCAGCAGCTCCTCCGGGACAGGGGTCACCGGGGAGCTGTTTTTT.

This clone showed up just once. The chain uses TRBV28 and TRBJ1-6; 7 nucleotides line up with TRBD1. The V segment lost 5 bases and the J segment 7 bases; nucleotides outside the gene matches: 5. This CDR3 region has 14 residues. Germline CDR1 is MDHEN and CDR2 is SYDVKM. The DNA of the CDR3 is TGTGCCAGCAGTCCTCAGGGGGAAAATTCACCCCTCCACTTT. Protein sequence: CASSPQGENSPLHF. The variable domain in full, with the rest retrieved from reference TRBV28 and TRBJ1-6, is DVKVTQSSRYLVKRTGEKVFLECVQDMDHENMFWYRQDPGLGLRLIYFSYDVKMKEKGDIPEGYSVSREKKERFSLILESASTNQTSMYLCASSPQGENSPLHFGNGTRLTVT.

This chain links TRBV7-9 with TRBJ1-6; 10 bases align to TRBD1. J gave up 11 bases and V 3 bases, and 10 bases lay outside the gene matches. The germline CDR1 and CDR2 sequences are SEHNR and FQNEAQ (reference sequence). The length of the CDR3 is 16 residues. The CDR3 protein is CASSFDQGQGLAPLHF. CDR3 nucleotides: TGTGCCAGCAGCTTCGACCAGGGACAGGGGTTAGCACCCCTCCACTTT.

V usage is TRBV9 and J usage is TRBJ2-7; the D is unclear. Germline assignment: CDR1 SGDLS and CDR2 YYNGEE. CDR3 length: 16 residues. Deletions cut 0 bases from V and 0 bases from J, with 13 bases between. The CDR3 loop is CASSVVPAQSSYEQYF. The CDR3 nucleotides read TGTGCCAGCAGCGTAGTGCCAGCGCAGAGCTCCTACGAGCAGTACTTC.

The V gene is TRBV10-3, the J gene TRBJ2-7, with D tentatively TRBD2 (6 bases). The CDR3 runs 13 residues. Per germline, CDR1 ENHRY and CDR2 SYGVKD. The V gene lost 9 bases and the J gene lost 2 bases, with 14 bases spanning the gap. The CDR3: CAIGREPTYEQYF. The CDR3 nucleotides read TGTGCCATTGGCCGGGAGCCCACCTACGAGCAGTACTTC.

The chain is built from TRBV19 and TRBJ1-3, with TRBD1 as a possible D gene (5 bases). V dropped 5 bases and J dropped 0 bases, with 11 bases sitting between them. Germline lookup yields CDR1 LNHDA and CDR2 SQIVND (reference sequence). The CDR3 runs to 15 residues. CDR3 bases: TGTGCCAGTAGTCGGGTGGGGCTCTCTGGAAACACCATATATTTT. Protein product: CASSRVGLSGNTIYF. Full variable domain (rest looked up from reference TRBV19 and TRBJ1-3): DGGITQSPKYLFRKEGQNVTLSCEQNLNHDAMYWYRQDPGQGLRLIYYSQIVNDFQKGDIAEGYSVSREKKESFPLTVTSAQKNPTAFYLCASSRVGLSGNTIYFGEGSWLTVV.

This chain links TRBV4-3 with TRBJ1-2; D is undetermined. The CDR3 runs to 15 residues. Germline CDR1 LGHNA, CDR2 YSLEER. V shed 0 bases and J shed 2 bases, with 10 bases lying between them. The CDR3 coding sequence is TGCGCCAGCAGCCAAGAGGTCCGGGGAAACTATGGCTACACCTTC. It is translated as CASSQEVRGNYGYTF.

The chain uses TRBV27 and TRBJ1-1; D is perhaps TRBD1 (5 bases). V lost 0 bases and J 1 base, leaving 9 bases between the germline ends. Germline CDR1 and CDR2: MNHEY and SMNVEV (reference sequence). The CDR3 covers 15 residues. CDR3 sequence (DNA): TGTGCCAGCAGTTTATCGGGGCCGTGGAACACTGAAGCTTTCTTT. Translation gives CASSLSGPWNTEAFF.

V is TRBV4-3 and J is TRBJ1-2; D is perhaps TRBD1 (5 bases). V lost 1 base and J lost 0, with 15 bases in between. The CDR3 length is 17 residues. Germline values: CDR1 LGHNA, CDR2 YSLEER. The CDR3 spells CASSQAIGTGANYGYTF. The CDR3 region has the DNA TGCGCCAGCAGCCAAGCAATAGGGACGGGGGCTAACTATGGCTACACCTTC.

In its sample, this clone was seen a few times. The chain employs TRBV5-1 and TRBJ1-1; tentative D call: TRBD1 (5 bases). The CDR3 runs to 15 residues. Germline loops: CDR1 SGHRS, CDR2 YFSETQ. The germline V and J ends were trimmed by 4 bases and 3 bases, with 16 bases remaining between them. CDR3 DNA sequence: TGCGCCAGCAGCCGGGGGACCACCTTTGACACTGAAGCTTTCTTT. This sequence encodes CASSRGTTFDTEAFF.

The V gene is TRBV5-1, the J gene TRBJ1-1; D is perhaps TRBD1 (6 bases). The germline V gene encodes CDR1 SGHRS and CDR2 YFSETQ. V shed 6 bases and J shed 1 base, with 13 bases lying between them. The CDR3 is 14 amino acids. CDR3 in DNA: TGCGCCAGCAATCGAGGGACACAGAACACTGAAGCTTTCTTT. Protein sequence: CASNRGTQNTEAFF.

J is TRBJ1-2 and V is TRBV12-3 or TRBV12-4; D uncertain. The CDR3 loop spans 13 amino acids. V was clipped by 5 bases and J by 10 bases, with 17 bases between them. CDR3 DNA sequence: TGTGCCAGCAGTGTAAACGATGCAGGTTTCTACACCTTC. Amino acids: CASSVNDAGFYTF.

The chain links TRBV27 to TRBJ2-3; the D gene is possibly TRBD2 (5 bases). This CDR3 contains 14 residues. The V end was cut by 9 bases, the J end by 2 bases, with 15 bases between. Germline V lookup: CDR1 MNHEY, CDR2 SMNVEV (reference sequence). CDR3 bases: TGTGCCAGTTCGGCGGGCTGGTACACAGATACGCAGTATTTT. It is translated as CASSAGWYTDTQYF.

The V call is TRBV4-1, the J call TRBJ1-4, with 7 bases that match TRBD1. This CDR3 comprises 15 residues. Unmatched junction bases numbered 8, after V lost 5 bases and J lost 5 bases. Germline values: CDR1 MGHRA, CDR2 YSYEKL. This CDR3 is CASSLPGQSNEKLFF. In nucleotides, the CDR3 is TGCGCCAGCAGCTTGCCGGGACAGTCAAATGAAAAACTGTTTTTT.

V gene TRBV4-2 combines with J gene TRBJ2-7; D possibly corresponds to TRBD1 (6 bases). This CDR3 is built from 15 residues. Germline CDR1 reads LGHNA; CDR2 reads YNFKEQ. V was clipped by 0 bases and J by 4 bases, with 13 bases between them. The CDR3 protein is CASSQDSGGPYEQYF. DNA for the CDR3: TGTGCCAGCAGCCAAGATAGTGGGGGCCCTTACGAGCAGTACTTC.

V gene TRBV5-4 combines with J gene TRBJ2-1, with 7 bases identical to TRBD1. The CDR3 is 14 residues long. Trimming cost V 3 bases and J 6 bases; bases outside gene matches: 6. CDR1 is SGHNT, CDR2 YYREEE, per germline (reference sequence). The CDR3 spells CASSSRQGSNEQFF. CDR3 nucleotide sequence: TGTGCCAGCAGCTCGCGACAGGGATCCAATGAGCAGTTCTTC.

The chain uses TRBV18 and TRBJ1-5; 7 bases are a match to TRBD1. The CDR3 runs 17 residues. Per the germline V gene, CDR1 is KGHSH and CDR2 is LQKENI. J lost 0 bases, V lost 4 bases, and 9 bases had no gene match. The CDR3 loop reads CASSRVQGENSNQPQHF. The CDR3 nucleotides read TGTGCCAGCTCACGGGTCCAGGGGGAAAATAGCAATCAGCCCCAGCATTTT.

The V gene is TRBV4-1, the J gene TRBJ1-1, with 7 bases aligning to TRBD1. The germline gives CDR1 MGHRA, CDR2 YSYEKL. This CDR3 is built from 12 residues. J lost 4 bases, V lost 6 bases, and 2 bases had no gene match. CDR3 residues: CASSRTGTEAFF. CDR3 sequence (DNA): TGCGCCAGCAGTCGGACAGGCACTGAAGCTTTCTTT.